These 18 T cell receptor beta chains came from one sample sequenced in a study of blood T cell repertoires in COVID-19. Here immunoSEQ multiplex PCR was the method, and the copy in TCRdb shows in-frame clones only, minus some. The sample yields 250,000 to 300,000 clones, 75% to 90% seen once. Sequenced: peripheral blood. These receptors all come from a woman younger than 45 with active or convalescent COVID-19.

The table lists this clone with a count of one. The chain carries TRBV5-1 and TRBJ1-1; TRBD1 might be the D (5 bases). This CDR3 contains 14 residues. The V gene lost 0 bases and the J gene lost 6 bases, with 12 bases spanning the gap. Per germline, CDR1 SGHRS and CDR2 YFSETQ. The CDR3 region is CASSLAHRSPEAFF. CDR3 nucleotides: TGCGCCAGCAGCTTGGCCCACAGGTCCCCTGAAGCTTTCTTT. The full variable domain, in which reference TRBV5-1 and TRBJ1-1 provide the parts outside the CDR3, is KAGVTQTPRYLIKTRGQQVTLSCSPISGHRSVSWYQQTPGQGLQFLFEYFSETQRNKGNFPGRFSGRQFSNSRSEMNVSTLELGDSALYLCASSLAHRSPEAFFGQGTRLTVV.

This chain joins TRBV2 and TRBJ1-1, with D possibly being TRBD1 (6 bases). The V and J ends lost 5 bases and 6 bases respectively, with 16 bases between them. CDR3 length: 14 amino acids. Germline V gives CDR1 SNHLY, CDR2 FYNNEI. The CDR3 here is CASSMRGGLPEAFF. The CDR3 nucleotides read TGTGCCAGCAGTATGAGGGGGGGGCTCCCTGAAGCTTTCTTT.

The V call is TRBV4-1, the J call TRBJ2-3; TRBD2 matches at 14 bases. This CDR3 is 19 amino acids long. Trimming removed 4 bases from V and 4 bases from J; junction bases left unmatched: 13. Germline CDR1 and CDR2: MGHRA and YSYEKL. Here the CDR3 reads CASSLTPGLAGVEADTQYF. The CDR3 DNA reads TGCGCCAGCAGCCTAACGCCGGGACTAGCGGGGGTCGAGGCAGATACGCAGTATTTT.

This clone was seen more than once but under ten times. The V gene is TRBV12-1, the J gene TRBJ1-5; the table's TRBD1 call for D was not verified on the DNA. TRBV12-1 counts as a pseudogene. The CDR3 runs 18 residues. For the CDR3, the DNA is TGTGCCAGCAGCTTAATTTCGGCCCTGACAGGGGACAATCAGCCCCAGCATTTT. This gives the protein CASSLISALTGDNQPQHF.

CDR3 nucleotides: TGTGCCACCAGCAGGGGGGGAGGAAACATTCAGTACTTC. It specifies CATSRGGGNIQYF. The rearrangement joins TRBV15 to TRBJ2-4; D is perhaps TRBD2 (6 bases). V lost 3 bases, J lost 6 bases, and 9 bases lay in between. CDR3 length: 13 residues. Germline CDR1 and CDR2: LNHNV and YYDKDF (reference sequence).

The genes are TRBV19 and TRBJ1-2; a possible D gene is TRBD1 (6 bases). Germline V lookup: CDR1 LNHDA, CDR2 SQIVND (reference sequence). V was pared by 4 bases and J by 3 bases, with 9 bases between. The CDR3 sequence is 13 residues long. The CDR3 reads CASSKTGDYGYTF. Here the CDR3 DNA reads TGTGCCAGTAGTAAGACAGGCGACTATGGCTACACCTTC.

In DNA, the CDR3 is TGCAGCGTCTGGACAGGTAGGCACACTGAAGCTTTCTTT. Its translation: CSVWTGRHTEAFF. This chain joins TRBV29-1 and TRBJ1-1, with 7 bases that match TRBD1. The V gene end was trimmed by 6 bases and the J gene end by 3 bases; junction bases not matched to a gene: 7. Germline values: CDR1 SQVTM, CDR2 ANQGSEA. CDR3 size: 13 residues. Looking up the rest from reference TRBV29-1 and TRBJ1-1 gives the full variable domain: SAVISQKPSRDICQRGTSLTIQCQVDSQVTMMFWYRQQPGQSLTLIATANQGSEATYESGFVIDKFPISRPNLTFSTLTVSNMSPEDSSIYLCSVWTGRHTEAFFGQGTRLTVV.

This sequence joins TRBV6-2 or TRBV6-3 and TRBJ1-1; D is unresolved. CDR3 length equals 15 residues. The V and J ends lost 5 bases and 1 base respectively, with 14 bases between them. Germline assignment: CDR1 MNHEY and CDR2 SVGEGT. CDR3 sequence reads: CASSPLTRWNTEAFF. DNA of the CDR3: TGTGCCAGCAGTCCACTCACCCGCTGGAACACTGAAGCTTTCTTT.

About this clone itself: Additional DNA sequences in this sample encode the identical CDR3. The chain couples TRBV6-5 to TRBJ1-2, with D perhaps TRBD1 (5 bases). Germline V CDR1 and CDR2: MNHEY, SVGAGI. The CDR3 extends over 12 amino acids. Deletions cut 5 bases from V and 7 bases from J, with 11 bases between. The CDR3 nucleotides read TGTGCCAGCAGTACCCGTAGGGGTGGCTACACCTTC. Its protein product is CASSTRRGGYTF.

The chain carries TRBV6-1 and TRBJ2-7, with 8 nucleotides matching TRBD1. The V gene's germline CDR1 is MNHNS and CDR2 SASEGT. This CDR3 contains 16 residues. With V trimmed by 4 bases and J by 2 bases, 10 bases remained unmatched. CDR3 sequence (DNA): TGTGCCAGCAGTGTCGGGACAGGTTCGCCGCCCTACGAGCAGTACTTC. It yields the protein CASSVGTGSPPYEQYF.

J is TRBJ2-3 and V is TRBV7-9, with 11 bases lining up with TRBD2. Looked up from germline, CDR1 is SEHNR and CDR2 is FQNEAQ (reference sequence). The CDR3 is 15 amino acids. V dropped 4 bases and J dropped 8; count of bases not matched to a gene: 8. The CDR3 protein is CASSSGSGGAGTQYF. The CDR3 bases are TGTGCCAGCAGCTCCGGTAGCGGGGGGGCCGGTACGCAGTATTTT.

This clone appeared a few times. DNA of the CDR3: TGTGCCAGCAGCCGGGACAGGGGGCGCGCAGATACGCAGTATTTT. Translation gives CASSRDRGRADTQYF. The rearrangement links TRBV5-4 to TRBJ2-3, with 12 nucleotides matching TRBD1. This CDR3 region has 15 residues. V dropped 4 bases and J dropped 4; count of bases not matched to a gene: 4. Germline values: CDR1 SGHNT, CDR2 YYREEE (reference sequence).

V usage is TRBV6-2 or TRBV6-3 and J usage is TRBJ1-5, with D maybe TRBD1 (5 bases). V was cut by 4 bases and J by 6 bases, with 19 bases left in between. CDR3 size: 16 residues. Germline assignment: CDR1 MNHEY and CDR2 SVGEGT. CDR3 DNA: TGTGCCAGCAGTTTCGTACAGGCGTTTTCGGGTCAGCCCCAGCATTTT. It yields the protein CASSFVQAFSGQPQHF.

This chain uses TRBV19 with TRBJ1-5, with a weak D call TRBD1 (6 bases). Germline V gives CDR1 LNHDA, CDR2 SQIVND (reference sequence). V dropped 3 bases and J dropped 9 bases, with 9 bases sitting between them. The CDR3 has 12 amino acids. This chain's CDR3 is CASSIAGVPQHF. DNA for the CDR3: TGTGCCAGTAGTATTGCAGGGGTGCCCCAGCATTTT.

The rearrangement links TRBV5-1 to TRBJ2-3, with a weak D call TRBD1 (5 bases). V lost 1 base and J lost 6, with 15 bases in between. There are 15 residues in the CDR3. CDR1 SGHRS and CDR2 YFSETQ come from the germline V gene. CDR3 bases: TGCGCCAGCAGCTTGAGTGGTGGGGCGGCCGATACGCAGTATTTT. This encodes CASSLSGGAADTQYF.

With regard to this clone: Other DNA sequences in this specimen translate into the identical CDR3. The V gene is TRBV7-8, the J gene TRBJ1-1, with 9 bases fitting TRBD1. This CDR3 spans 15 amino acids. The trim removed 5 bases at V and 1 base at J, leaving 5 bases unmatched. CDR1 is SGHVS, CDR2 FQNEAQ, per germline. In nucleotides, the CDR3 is TGTGCCAGCAGCCTGACAGGGGGTGGGAACACTGAAGCTTTCTTT. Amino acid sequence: CASSLTGGGNTEAFF.

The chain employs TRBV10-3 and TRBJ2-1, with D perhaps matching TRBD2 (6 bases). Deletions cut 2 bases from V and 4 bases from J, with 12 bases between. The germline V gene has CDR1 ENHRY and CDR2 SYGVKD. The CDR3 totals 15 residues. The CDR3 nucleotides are TGTGCCATCAGTGAGAGGGACTCCTCATACAATGAGCAGTTCTTC. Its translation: CAISERDSSYNEQFF.

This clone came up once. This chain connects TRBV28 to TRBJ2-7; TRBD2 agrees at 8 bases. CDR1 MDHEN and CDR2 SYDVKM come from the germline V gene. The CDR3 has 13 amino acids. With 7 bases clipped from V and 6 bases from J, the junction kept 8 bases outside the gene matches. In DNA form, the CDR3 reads TGTGCCAGCAAACGCGGGGGGCCGCTCGAGCAGTACTTC. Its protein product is CASKRGGPLEQYF.